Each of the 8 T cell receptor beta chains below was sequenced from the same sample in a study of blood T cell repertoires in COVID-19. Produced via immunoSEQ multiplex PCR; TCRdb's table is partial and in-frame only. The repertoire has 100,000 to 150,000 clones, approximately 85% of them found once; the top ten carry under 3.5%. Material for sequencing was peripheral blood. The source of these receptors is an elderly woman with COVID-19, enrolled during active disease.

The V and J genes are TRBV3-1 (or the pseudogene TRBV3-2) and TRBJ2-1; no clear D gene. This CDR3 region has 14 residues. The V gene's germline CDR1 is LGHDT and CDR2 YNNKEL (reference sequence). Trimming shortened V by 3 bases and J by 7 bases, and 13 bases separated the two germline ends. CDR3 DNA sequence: TGTGCCAGCAGCCACGCCACACTAAAAAATGAGCAGTTCTTC. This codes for CASSHATLKNEQFF.

CDR3 in amino acids: CASSESGGYEQYF. The CDR3, as DNA: TGTGCCAGCAGCGAATCGGGGGGCTACGAGCAGTACTTC. V is TRBV7-2 and J is TRBJ2-7; TRBD2 matches 7 bases. V shed 5 bases, J shed 3 bases, and the junction held 4 bases outside the gene matches. Looked up from germline, CDR1 is SGHTA and CDR2 is FQGNSA. The CDR3 runs to 13 residues.

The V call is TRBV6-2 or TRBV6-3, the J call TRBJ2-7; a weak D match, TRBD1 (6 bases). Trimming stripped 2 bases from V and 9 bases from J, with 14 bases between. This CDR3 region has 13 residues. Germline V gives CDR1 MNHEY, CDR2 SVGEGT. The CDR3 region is CASSYLTGLGQYF. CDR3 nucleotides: TGTGCCAGCAGTTACCTGACAGGTCTTGGGCAGTACTTC.

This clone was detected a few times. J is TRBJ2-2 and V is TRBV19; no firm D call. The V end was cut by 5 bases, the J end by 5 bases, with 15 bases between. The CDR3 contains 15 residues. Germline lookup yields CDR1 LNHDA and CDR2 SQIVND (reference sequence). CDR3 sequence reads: CASSPTSGGTGELFF. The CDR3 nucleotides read TGTGCCAGTAGTCCAACCTCAGGTGGTACCGGGGAGCTGTTTTTT.

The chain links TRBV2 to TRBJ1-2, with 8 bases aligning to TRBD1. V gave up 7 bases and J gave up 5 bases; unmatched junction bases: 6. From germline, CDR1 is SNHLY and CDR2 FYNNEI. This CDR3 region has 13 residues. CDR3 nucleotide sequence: TGTGCCAGCATGGTCGGACAGGGTTATGGCTACACCTTC. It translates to CASMVGQGYGYTF.

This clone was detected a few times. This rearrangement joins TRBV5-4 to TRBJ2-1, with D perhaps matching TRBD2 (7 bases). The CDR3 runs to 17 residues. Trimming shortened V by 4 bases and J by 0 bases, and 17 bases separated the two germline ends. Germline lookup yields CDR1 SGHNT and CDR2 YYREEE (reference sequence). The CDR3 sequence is CASSPRGGSASYNEQFF. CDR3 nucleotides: TGTGCCAGCAGCCCCCGCGGGGGCTCAGCCTCCTACAATGAGCAGTTCTTC. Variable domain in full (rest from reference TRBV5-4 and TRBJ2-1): ETGVTQSPTHLIKTRGQQVTLRCSSQSGHNTVSWYQQALGQGPQFIFQYYREEENGRGNFPPRFSGLQFPNYSSELNVNALELDDSALYLCASSPRGGSASYNEQFFGPGTRLTVL.

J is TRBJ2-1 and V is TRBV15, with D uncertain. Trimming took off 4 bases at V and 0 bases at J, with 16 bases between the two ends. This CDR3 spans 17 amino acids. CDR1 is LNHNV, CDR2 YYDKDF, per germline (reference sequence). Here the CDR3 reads CATSIDLAASSYNEQFF. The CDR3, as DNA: TGTGCCACCAGCATCGACTTGGCGGCGAGCTCCTACAATGAGCAGTTCTTC. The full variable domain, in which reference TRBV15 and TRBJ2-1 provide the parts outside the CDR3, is DAMVIQNPRYQVTQFGKPVTLSCSQTLNHNVMYWYQQKSSQAPKLLFHYYDKDFNNEADTPDNFQSRRPNTSFCFLDIRSPGLGDTAMYLCATSIDLAASSYNEQFFGPGTRLTVL.

The CDR3 here is CASSRWNQPQHF. CDR3 DNA sequence: TGTGCCAGTAGTCGGTGGAATCAGCCCCAGCATTTT. The rearrangement links TRBV19 to TRBJ1-5, with D hard to call. Per the germline V gene, CDR1 is LNHDA and CDR2 is SQIVND (reference sequence). Trimming took off 5 bases at V and 4 bases at J, with 6 bases between the two ends. The CDR3 has 12 amino acids.